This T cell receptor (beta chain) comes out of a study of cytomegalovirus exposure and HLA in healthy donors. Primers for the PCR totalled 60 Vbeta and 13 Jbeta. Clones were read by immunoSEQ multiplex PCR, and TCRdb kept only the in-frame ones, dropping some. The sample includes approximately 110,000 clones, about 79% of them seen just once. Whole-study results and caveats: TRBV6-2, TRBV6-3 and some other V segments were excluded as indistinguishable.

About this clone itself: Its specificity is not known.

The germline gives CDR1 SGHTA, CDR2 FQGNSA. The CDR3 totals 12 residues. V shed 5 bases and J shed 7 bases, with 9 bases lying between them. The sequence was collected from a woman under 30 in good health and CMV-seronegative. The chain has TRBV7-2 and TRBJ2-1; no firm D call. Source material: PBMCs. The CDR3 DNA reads TGTGCCAGCAGCCTTGACACGAATGAGCAGTTCTTC. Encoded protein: CASSLDTNEQFF.